In this sample, the clone carrying this T cell receptor beta chain turned up once. Generated by immunoSEQ multiplex PCR, the TCRdb table keeps only in-frame clones and is missing some. Of 150,000 to 200,000 clones in the sample, 90% to 95% were seen once. CDR1 is MNHEY and CDR2 is SMNVEV in the germline V gene (reference sequence). The CDR3 sequence is 21 residues long. The ends lost 2 bases at V and 0 bases at J; junction bases unmatched: 21. This sample is drawn from a study of control samples from healthy donors and cancer patients. The source of this sequence is a young man in good health. The sequencing sample was made of blood. The chain couples TRBV27 to TRBJ2-7; 8 bases fit TRBD2. The CDR3, as DNA: TGTGCCAGCAGTTTACGGCCCTCGAGGGTGGCGGGGGGCCGAAGCTCCTACGAGCAGTACTTC. Amino acids: CASSLRPSRVAGGRSSYEQYF.